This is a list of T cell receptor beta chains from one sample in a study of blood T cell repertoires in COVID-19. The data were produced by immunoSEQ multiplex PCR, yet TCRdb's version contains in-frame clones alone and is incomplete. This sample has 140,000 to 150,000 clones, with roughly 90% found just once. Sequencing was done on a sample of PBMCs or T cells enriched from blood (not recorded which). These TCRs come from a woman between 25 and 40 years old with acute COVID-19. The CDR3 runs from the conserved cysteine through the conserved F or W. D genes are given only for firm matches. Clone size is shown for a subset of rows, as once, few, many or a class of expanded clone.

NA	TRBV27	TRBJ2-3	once	TGTGCCAGCAGTTTATACTTTAGCACAGATACGCAGTATTTT	CASSLYFSTDTQYF
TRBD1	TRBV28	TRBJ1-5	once	TGTGCCAGCAGTTTCCCGGGACAGGGCGGTCGTGGCAATCAGCCCCAGCATTTT	CASSFPGQGGRGNQPQHF
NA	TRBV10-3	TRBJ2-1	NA	TGTGCCATCAGTGGGCACCAAAAACAGGGAAATGAGCAGTTCTTC	CAISGHQKQGNEQFF
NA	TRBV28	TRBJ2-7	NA	TGTGCCAGCAGTTTAGCCACAGGGTCGGTTCTGGAGCAGTACTTC	CASSLATGSVLEQYF
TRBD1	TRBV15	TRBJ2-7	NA	TGTGCCACCAGCACAAGAGGGTGGACAGGGACGGACGAGCAGTACTTC	CATSTRGWTGTDEQYF
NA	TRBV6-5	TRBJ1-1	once	TGTGCCAGCAGTTATTATCTGACAGACATGAACACTGAAGCTTTCTTT	CASSYYLTDMNTEAFF
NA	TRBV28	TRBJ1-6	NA	TGTGCCAGCCGGCCCCGGGGGGGTGGTTCACCCCTCCACTTT	CASRPRGGGSPLHF
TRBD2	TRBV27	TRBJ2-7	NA	TGTGCCAGCAGTTTGACGCTAGCGGGAGCTCCGTCCTACGAGCAGTACTTC	CASSLTLAGAPSYEQYF
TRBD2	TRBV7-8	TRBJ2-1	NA	TGTGCCAGCAGCTTAGTTGGGTCTAGCGGGAGGGCCTCTGAGCAGTTCTTC	CASSLVGSSGRASEQFF
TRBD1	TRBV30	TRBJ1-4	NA	TGTGCCTGGACCGGGACAGGTCTTGAAAAACTGTTTTTT	CAWTGTGLEKLFF
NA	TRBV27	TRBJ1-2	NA	TGTGCCACCCGAACGGGGAACTATGGCTACACCTTC	CATRTGNYGYTF
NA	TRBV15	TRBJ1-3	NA	TGTGCCACCAGCAGAGGGACTCGGGTAAAGGGTGGAAACACCATATATTTT	CATSRGTRVKGGNTIYF
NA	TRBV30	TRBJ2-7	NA	TGTGCCTGGAGTGTACAAGGGGGCGAGCAGTACTTC	CAWSVQGGEQYF
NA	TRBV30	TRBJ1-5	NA	TGTGCCTGGAGGGGCGTCAATCAGCCCCAGCATTTT	CAWRGVNQPQHF
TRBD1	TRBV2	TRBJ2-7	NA	TGTGCCAGTAGGGAGACAGGGGGAAAGTACGAGCAGTACTTC	CASRETGGKYEQYF
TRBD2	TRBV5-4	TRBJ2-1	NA	TGTGCCAGCAGCTTGGGCGGGACTAGCGTCGACACTGAGCAGTTCTTC	CASSLGGTSVDTEQFF
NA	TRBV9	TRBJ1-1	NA	TGTGCCAGCAGCGAGGGGACTTCGGGAGCTTTCTTT	CASSEGTSGAFF